These 29 T cell receptor beta chains were sequenced from one sample in a study of blood T cell repertoires in COVID-19. Only in-frame clones appear in the TCRdb table, and some are missing; sequencing was by immunoSEQ multiplex PCR. Here the sample spans 30,000 to 45,000 clones, about 82% being singletons. The specimen sequenced was peripheral blood. Receptors were obtained from a human donor in a cohort sampled during active COVID-19.

The chain joins TRBV7-3 to TRBJ1-2; no reliable D call. V was shortened by 2 bases and J by 4 bases, with 8 bases between the two germline ends. The CDR3 covers 13 residues. Germline V CDR1 and CDR2: SGHTA, FQGTGA. CDR3 protein: CASSLGLSYGYTF. CDR3 coding DNA: TGTGCCAGCAGCTTAGGCCTCTCCTATGGCTACACCTTC.

The chain uses TRBV5-1 and TRBJ2-7, with a possible D match to TRBD1 (5 bases). Germline CDR1 reads SGHRS; CDR2 reads YFSETQ. V dropped 0 bases and J dropped 7 bases, with 11 bases sitting between them. This CDR3 has 13 residues. The CDR3 protein is CASSLEAGREQYF. CDR3 DNA sequence: TGCGCCAGCAGCTTGGAGGCAGGGCGGGAGCAGTACTTC.

The genes are TRBV2 and TRBJ2-7; a weak D match, TRBD1 (5 bases). V lost 11 bases and J lost 4, with 15 bases in between. This CDR3 contains 12 residues. CDR1 SNHLY and CDR2 FYNNEI come from the germline V gene. The CDR3 is CAGRQTQYEQYF. CDR3 sequence (DNA): TGTGCCGGCCGACAGACACAGTACGAGCAGTACTTC. Together with reference TRBV2 and TRBJ2-7, the CDR3 gives the full variable domain: EPEVTQTPSHQVTQMGQEVILRCVPISNHLYFYWYRQILGQKVEFLVSFYNNEISEKSEIFDDQFSVERPDGSNFTLKIRSTKLEDSAMYFCAGRQTQYEQYFGPGTRLTVT.

The chain combines TRBV7-2 with TRBJ1-2, with D possibly matching TRBD1 (5 bases). The CDR3 is 15 amino acids. Looked up from germline, CDR1 is SGHTA and CDR2 is FQGNSA. V lost 1 base, J lost 5 bases, and 14 bases lay in between. The CDR3: CASSLVRGGPYGYTF. The CDR3 DNA follows: TGTGCCAGCAGCTTAGTCCGGGGGGGTCCGTATGGCTACACCTTC.

This clone was counted a single time. V and J are TRBV11-3 and TRBJ2-5, with 8 bases identical to TRBD2. The CDR3 loop spans 15 amino acids. After removal of 5 bases from V and 2 bases from J, the junction contained 7 bases not matched to a gene. Germline-derived CDR1 and CDR2 are SGHNT and YENEEA. CDR3 residues: CASSPGVAGQETQYF. The CDR3 region has the DNA TGTGCCAGCAGCCCGGGGGTAGCGGGGCAAGAGACCCAGTACTTC.

This clone was found a few times. The chain is built from TRBV3-1 (or the pseudogene TRBV3-2) and TRBJ1-3; possible D gene TRBD1, 5 bases. From germline, CDR1 is LGHDT and CDR2 YNNKEL (reference sequence). The CDR3 is made up of 13 amino acids. Trimming cost V 4 bases and J 4 bases, with 8 bases left between them. CDR3 region: CASSLRQGNTIYF. The CDR3 DNA reads TGTGCCAGCAGCCTCCGACAGGGAAACACCATATATTTT.

This chain joins TRBV7-6 and TRBJ1-1; D gene uncertain. Germline V gene sequence: CDR1 SGHVS, CDR2 FNYEAQ. V shed 3 bases and J shed 1 base, with 6 bases lying between them. The CDR3 loop spans 13 amino acids. The DNA of the CDR3 is TGTGCCAGCAGCTTTAGTACGAACACTGAAGCTTTCTTT. Encoded protein: CASSFSTNTEAFF. The full variable domain, its missing parts supplied by reference TRBV7-6 and TRBJ1-1, is GAGVSQSPRYKVTKRGQDVALRCDPISGHVSLYWYRQALGQGPEFLTYFNYEAQQDKSGLPNDRFSAERPEGSISTLTIQRTEQRDSAMYRCASSFSTNTEAFFGQGTRLTVV.

The chain recombines TRBV6-2 or TRBV6-3 with TRBJ2-3; 7 nucleotides align to TRBD1. The trim removed 4 bases at V and 4 bases at J, leaving 14 bases unmatched. The CDR3 covers 17 residues. The germline V gene encodes CDR1 MNHEY and CDR2 SVGEGT. For the CDR3, the DNA is TGTGCCAGCAGTTTAGGATGGACAGCCACAGGGGCAGATACGCAGTATTTT. The encoded protein is CASSLGWTATGADTQYF.

The rearrangement joins TRBV4-3 to TRBJ2-3, with a possible D match to TRBD2 (7 bases). This CDR3 contains 17 residues. The V end lost 0 bases, the J end lost 8 bases, and 21 bases lay between the germline ends. CDR1 is LGHNA and CDR2 is YSLEER in the germline V gene. This CDR3 reads CASSQDISRGAPFTQYF. The CDR3 DNA reads as TGCGCCAGCAGCCAAGATATAAGTCGGGGGGCCCCTTTTACGCAGTATTTT.

The chain carries TRBV2 and TRBJ2-7; D is uncertain. There are 12 residues in the CDR3. Germline loops: CDR1 SNHLY, CDR2 FYNNEI. V was shortened by 3 bases and J by 4 bases, with 7 bases between the two germline ends. CDR3 protein: CASSDRPYEQYF. The CDR3 bases are TGTGCCAGCAGTGACAGGCCATACGAGCAGTACTTC.

The chain carries TRBV11-2 and TRBJ2-3; 12 bases match TRBD2. V dropped 5 bases and J dropped 3; count of bases not matched to a gene: 12. The germline V gene has CDR1 SGHAT and CDR2 FQNNGV. The CDR3 contains 18 residues. The CDR3 region is CASSRNGASGGATDTQYF. CDR3 in DNA: TGTGCCAGCAGCCGAAACGGGGCTAGCGGGGGGGCAACAGATACGCAGTATTTT.

The V and J genes are TRBV7-2 and TRBJ1-3; TRBD1 aligns across 7 bases. The CDR3 has 15 amino acids. The germline CDR1 and CDR2 sequences are SGHTA and FQGNSA. Losses at the gene ends were 1 base for V and 5 bases for J; bases not matched to a gene: 5. DNA for the CDR3: TGTGCCAGCAGCTTAGAGGGGGCGGGGAGAAACACCATATATTTT. Translation gives CASSLEGAGRNTIYF.

V and J are TRBV7-2 and TRBJ2-1; D might be TRBD2 (5 bases). The germline V and J ends were trimmed by 4 bases and 1 base, with 8 bases remaining between them. Germline CDR1 and CDR2: SGHTA and FQGNSA. The CDR3 sequence is 14 residues long. In DNA form, the CDR3 reads TGTGCCAGCAGCTCCAGCGGTTCCTACAATGAGCAGTTCTTC. Translation: CASSSSGSYNEQFF.

V and J are TRBV7-2 and TRBJ2-3; 13 nucleotides line up with TRBD2. From germline, CDR1 is SGHTA and CDR2 FQGNSA. The CDR3 consists of 16 residues. The ends lost 5 bases at V and 6 bases at J; junction bases unmatched: 8. The CDR3 is CASSRTSGGYRDTQYF. DNA of the CDR3: TGTGCCAGCAGCCGGACTAGCGGGGGTTATCGGGATACGCAGTATTTT.

The rearrangement links TRBV21-1 to TRBJ2-7; the D call of TRBD1 is as the table states it, not checked on the DNA. TRBV21-1 is a pseudogene segment. This CDR3 contains 18 residues. As DNA, the CDR3 is TGTGCCAGCAGCAAAGATAAAGGGGGACAGACCTCTCCCTACGAGCAGTACTTC. Translating gives CASSKDKGGQTSPYEQYF.

This clone was seen more than once but under ten times. J is TRBJ1-6 and V is TRBV18; 7 bases align to TRBD1. CDR3 length: 16 residues. Germline V lookup: CDR1 KGHSH, CDR2 LQKENI. The ends lost 4 bases at V and 10 bases at J; junction bases unmatched: 13. The CDR3 sequence: CASSRDTGASRSPLHF. CDR3 DNA: TGTGCCAGCTCACGCGACACAGGGGCCTCAAGATCACCCCTCCACTTT.

The gene calls are TRBV3-1 (or the pseudogene TRBV3-2) and TRBJ2-4; TRBD1 might be the D (6 bases). The germline gives CDR1 LGHDT, CDR2 YNNKEL (reference sequence). The CDR3 consists of 16 residues. Between the trimmed V and J ends, which lost 4 bases and 0 bases, there was a span of 13 bases. For the CDR3, the DNA is TGTGCCAGCAGCCCAGGACAGACTCTAGCCAAAAACATTCAGTACTTC. Its translation: CASSPGQTLAKNIQYF.

This sequence joins TRBV27 and TRBJ2-7, with 8 bases aligning to TRBD1. Germline V gene sequence: CDR1 MNHEY, CDR2 SMNVEV (reference sequence). V was pared by 5 bases and J by 3 bases, with 9 bases of the junction left unmatched. This CDR3 comprises 15 residues. The CDR3 bases are TGTGCCAGCAGTCCCCCGGGACAGGCTCTCTACGAGCAGTACTTC. As protein: CASSPPGQALYEQYF.

V is TRBV18 and J is TRBJ1-3, with TRBD1 identical over 7 bases. The germline V gene encodes CDR1 KGHSH and CDR2 LQKENI. The CDR3 has 14 residues. Trimming cost V 3 bases and J 2 bases; bases outside gene matches: 1. The CDR3 bases are TGTGCCAGCTCACCTACAGGGGCTGGAAACACCATATATTTT. It translates to CASSPTGAGNTIYF. The full variable domain, rest sourced from reference TRBV18 and TRBJ1-3, is NAGVMQNPRHLVRRRGQEARLRCSPMKGHSHVYWYRQLPEEGLKFMVYLQKENIIDESGMPKERFSAEFPKEGPSILRIQQVVRGDSAAYFCASSPTGAGNTIYFGEGSWLTVV.

CDR3 in DNA: TGCGCCAGCAGCTTGTCAGCGGGGGGCGGGGAGACCCAGTACTTC. It codes for CASSLSAGGGETQYF. The chain couples TRBV5-1 to TRBJ2-5; TRBD2 agrees at 9 bases. V dropped 1 base and J dropped 5; count of bases not matched to a gene: 6. This CDR3 spans 15 amino acids. Germline assignment: CDR1 SGHRS and CDR2 YFSETQ.

This clone came up once. The chain joins TRBV19 to TRBJ1-5, with D maybe TRBD1 (5 bases). The CDR3 loop spans 15 amino acids. Germline lookup yields CDR1 LNHDA and CDR2 SQIVND (reference sequence). The V gene lost 2 bases and the J gene lost 2 bases, with 10 bases spanning the gap. CDR3 amino acids: CASSIPGWRNQPQHF. DNA for the CDR3: TGTGCCAGTAGTATACCAGGGTGGCGCAATCAGCCCCAGCATTTT.

The sample holds a few counts of this clone. This chain uses TRBV5-8 with TRBJ2-3; TRBD1 matches at 9 bases. The CDR3 length is 15 residues. From germline, CDR1 is SGHTS and CDR2 YDEGEE. The V gene end was trimmed by 3 bases and the J gene end by 0 bases; junction bases not matched to a gene: 2. This chain's CDR3 is CASSSGQGSTDTQYF. The CDR3 coding sequence is TGTGCCAGCAGCTCGGGACAGGGAAGCACAGATACGCAGTATTTT.

The count of this clone is one. The J gene is TRBJ2-2, the V gene TRBV7-2; 14 nucleotides line up with TRBD2. Germline assignment: CDR1 SGHTA and CDR2 FQGNSA. This CDR3 has 16 amino acids. V lost 7 bases to trimming and J lost 6 bases; unmatched junction nucleotides: 7. The CDR3 loop is CASIPTSGGVAGELFF. CDR3 nucleotide sequence: TGTGCCAGCATCCCGACTAGCGGGGGGGTTGCCGGGGAGCTGTTTTTT.

The chain recombines TRBV20-1 with TRBJ2-5, with D possibly matching TRBD2 (5 bases). There are 11 residues in the CDR3. Trimming stripped 8 bases from V and 0 bases from J, with 7 bases between. Germline CDR1 DFQATT, CDR2 SNEGSKA (reference sequence). The DNA of the CDR3 is TGCAGTCGACTACACCAAGAGACCCAGTACTTC. Translation gives CSRLHQETQYF.

The V gene is TRBV3-1 (or the pseudogene TRBV3-2), the J gene TRBJ1-1; D is possibly TRBD1 (5 bases). CDR1 and CDR2 (germline): LGHDT, YNNKEL (reference sequence). V lost 4 bases to trimming and J lost 1 base, with 7 bases between them. CDR3 length equals 13 residues. The DNA for the CDR3 is TGTGCCAGCAGCCCACAGGCGAACACTGAAGCTTTCTTT. Its protein is CASSPQANTEAFF.

Only one count was recorded for this clone. The chain joins TRBV4-2 to TRBJ2-7, with D perhaps matching TRBD2 (6 bases). The CDR3 extends over 14 amino acids. V shed 0 bases and J shed 6 bases, with 12 bases lying between them. Germline lookup yields CDR1 LGHNA and CDR2 YNFKEQ. Here the CDR3 DNA reads TGTGCCAGCAGCCAAGACTCGGAGGGGTTCGAGCAGTACTTC. Its translation is CASSQDSEGFEQYF.

The rearrangement links TRBV6-2 or TRBV6-3 to TRBJ1-1; D gene ambiguous. Trimming left V 5 bases short and J 11 bases short, with 12 bases between. The CDR3 has 11 amino acids. Germline lookup yields CDR1 MNHEY and CDR2 SVGEGT. CDR3 loop: CASSIDGKAFF. The CDR3 nucleotides are TGTGCCAGCAGTATAGACGGGAAGGCTTTCTTT.

The chain uses TRBV9 and TRBJ1-2; D remains ambiguous. Trimming removed 3 bases from V and 6 bases from J, with 18 bases in between. The CDR3 consists of 15 residues. Germline V gives CDR1 SGDLS, CDR2 YYNGEE. The CDR3 bases are TGTGCCAGCAGCGAGGAGGGAGCGCAAATAGATGGCTACACCTTC. The encoded protein is CASSEEGAQIDGYTF.

J is TRBJ1-2 and V is TRBV2; tentative D call: TRBD1 (6 bases). CDR1 and CDR2 from the germline V gene are SNHLY and FYNNEI. The CDR3 runs to 13 residues. Trimming left V 2 bases short and J 2 bases short, with 6 bases between. CDR3 loop: CASSEQGNYGYTF. The CDR3 coding sequence is TGTGCCAGCAGTGAACAGGGGAACTATGGCTACACCTTC.